The entry below describes one TCR beta chain. This receptor's antigen is unknown. No clone much larger than this one lies a single base away; base qualities are absent. According to the germline V gene (reference sequence), CDR1 reads LNHDA and CDR2 reads SQIVND. V is pared back by 3 bases and J by 7 bases, with 10 bases lying between the germline termini. The CDR3 measures 14 amino acids from cysteine to phenylalanine. Just CDR3 DNA is preserved here, 42 bases in frame from base 1. The sample's time point label is to be understood as: before hematopoietic stem cell transplant. PRAID was marked by prominent immunodeficiency together with autoinflammation. T-cell subsets (conventional T cells, CD8+ T cells, regulatory T cells, T follicular helper cells) were sorted before TRB sequencing. This sample was included in a study of stem cell transplantation in POMP-related autoinflammatory disease (dated by TCRdb to 2020 to 2022). For the study in its entirety: The study hypothesized that defective thymoproteasomes impair MHC class I-dependent CD8+ T-cell differentiation and positive selection, skewing the TRB repertoire. Prior to transplant, the patients had CD4+ naive T-cell skewing, low CD8+ T-cell proportions, and decreased T-cell cytokine secretion. To find out how POMP deficiency affects T-cell receptor beta repertoire diversity and CDR3 characteristics, high-throughput TRB sequencing was used. Findings and caveats that apply to the study as a whole: Across all analyzed T-cell subsets, PRAID patients showed a trend toward higher clonality and lower TRB diversity. The number of unique TRB V-J gene pairings in PRAID patients was restricted. Statistical significance for the trend toward lower diversity and increased clonality in PRAID patients was reached only for regulatory T cells.

The library was built by means of the immunoSEQ multiplex PCR assay. The authors' pipeline ran thus. Repertoire diversity was quantified with Shannon entropy, accounting for clonal size distribution. Clonotype distribution inequality was measured with the Gini-Simpson index (Simpson_1-D). This immuneACCESS table, as held by TCRdb, lists in-frame sequences with V and J called but not all clones. Of the missing ones, under half trace to an unresolved V gene in checked studies; the others have no known cause. D and trimming come from the DNA, and the V and J calls and clone size come from that table. The sample contains roughly 1,400 clones, over 80% of them found a single time. 3.5% to 4.5% of the sample is taken by the ten largest.

This clonotype was obtained from a human donor with POMP-related autoinflammation and immune dysregulation (PRAID). The starting material was CD4+ follicular helper T cells (Tfh) from PBMCs, obtained before stem cell transplantation. This specimen's cell subset or site label, interpreted: T follicular helper cells. This sequence uses TRBV19 and TRBJ1-6; the D gene is not confidently resolved. The nucleotides are TGTGCCAGTAGTATCGCGGCGGGCAATTCACCCCTCCACTTT. It specifies CASSIAAGNSPLHF.